Following are 30 T cell receptor beta chains from one sample sequenced in a study of T cell responses to AZD1222 COVID-19 vaccine. The protocol was immunoSEQ multiplex PCR, while the TCRdb copy is restricted to in-frame clones and leaves out a portion. The data hold 120,000 or so clones, with 84% observed a single time. Material: peripheral blood, obtained 28 days after the second AZD1222 dose. The receptors were sampled from an adult who received the AZD1222 COVID-19 vaccine.

The chain joins TRBV5-1 to TRBJ2-4; D possibly corresponds to TRBD2 (5 bases). V was pared by 4 bases and J by 7 bases, with 24 bases between. Germline V lookup: CDR1 SGHRS, CDR2 YFSETQ. This CDR3 contains 17 residues. This chain's CDR3 is CASSLSPRVVRVNIQYF. The CDR3 DNA reads TGCGCCAGCAGCCTAAGCCCGAGGGTCGTTCGGGTGAACATTCAGTACTTC.

This clone was detected a few times. This chain links TRBV29-1 with TRBJ1-2; possibly TRBD1 for D (6 bases). The CDR3 totals 14 residues. V lost 3 bases and J lost 3, with 14 bases in between. CDR1 is SQVTM and CDR2 is ANQGSEA in the germline V gene. The CDR3 DNA reads as TGCAGCGTTGATCGGGGGCTAGGGCACTATGGCTACACCTTC. It encodes CSVDRGLGHYGYTF.

This chain joins TRBV21-1 and TRBJ1-5. TRBV21-1 is a recognized pseudogene. This CDR3 contains 18 residues. CDR3 loop: CASSKGQPTPDGNQPQHF. CDR3 in DNA: TGTGCCAGCAGCAAAGGGCAGCCGACCCCTGATGGCAATCAGCCCCAGCATTTT.

The V call is TRBV28, the J call TRBJ1-2, with 9 bases aligning to TRBD1. This CDR3 has 15 amino acids. After removal of 6 bases from V and 4 bases from J, the junction contained 9 bases not matched to a gene. The germline V gene encodes CDR1 MDHEN and CDR2 SYDVKM. The CDR3 loop reads CASRPRDREVYGYTF. In DNA form, the CDR3 reads TGTGCCAGCAGACCTCGGGACAGGGAGGTCTATGGCTACACCTTC.

V usage is TRBV9 and J usage is TRBJ2-3; 8 bases align to TRBD2. The V segment lost 0 bases and the J segment 2 bases; nucleotides outside the gene matches: 5. The V gene's germline CDR1 is SGDLS and CDR2 YYNGEE. This CDR3 has 16 residues. This CDR3 is CASSVGRRGVTDTQYF. The CDR3 DNA reads TGTGCCAGCAGCGTAGGTAGGCGGGGGGTCACAGATACGCAGTATTTT. Full variable domain (missing parts from reference TRBV9 and TRBJ2-3): DSGVTQTPKHLITATGQRVTLRCSPRSGDLSVYWYQQSLDQGLQFLIQYYNGEERAKGNILERFSAQQFPDLHSELNLSSLELGDSALYFCASSVGRRGVTDTQYFGPGTRLTVL.

V gene TRBV2 combines with J gene TRBJ1-3; a possible D gene is TRBD1 (6 bases). Germline CDR1 is SNHLY and CDR2 is FYNNEI. This CDR3 comprises 16 residues. V lost 7 bases and J lost 1, with 17 bases in between. The CDR3 DNA reads TGTGCCAGCACGCGGCAGGGGAGTTTATCTGGAAACACCATATATTTT. Translating gives CASTRQGSLSGNTIYF. The whole variable domain, filled in from reference TRBV2 and TRBJ1-3, reads EPEVTQTPSHQVTQMGQEVILRCVPISNHLYFYWYRQILGQKVEFLVSFYNNEISEKSEIFDDQFSVERPDGSNFTLKIRSTKLEDSAMYFCASTRQGSLSGNTIYFGEGSWLTVV.

The chain has TRBV19 and TRBJ2-5; D gene uncertain. Germline values: CDR1 LNHDA, CDR2 SQIVND (reference sequence). V lost 10 bases and J 5 bases, leaving 14 bases between the germline ends. This CDR3 is built from 12 residues. The CDR3 sequence is CATRGGWETQYF. The CDR3 DNA is TGTGCCACCCGCGGTGGTTGGGAGACCCAGTACTTC.

This sequence joins TRBV10-2 and TRBJ2-7; 12 bases match TRBD2. Germline lookup yields CDR1 WSHSY and CDR2 SAAADI. This CDR3 region has 15 residues. After removal of 8 bases from V and 5 bases from J, the junction contained 10 bases not matched to a gene. The CDR3 DNA sequence: TGCGCCAGCGGAGATTGGACTAGCGGGGAGGACGAGCAGTACTTC. As protein: CASGDWTSGEDEQYF.

The V and J genes are TRBV7-2 and TRBJ2-3; the match to TRBD2 covers 7 bases. Germline values: CDR1 SGHTA, CDR2 FQGNSA. The junction had 5 bases not matched to a gene; V was cut back by 4 bases and J by 4 bases. CDR3 size: 14 residues. CDR3 nucleotides: TGTGCCAGCAGCTCCCAGGGAGGGTCAGATACGCAGTATTTT. It is translated as CASSSQGGSDTQYF.

The chain recombines TRBV2 with TRBJ2-7; 10 nucleotides match TRBD1. The CDR3 length is 14 residues. Germline V gives CDR1 SNHLY, CDR2 FYNNEI. The ends lost 7 bases at V and 6 bases at J; junction bases unmatched: 9. CDR3 DNA: TGTGCCAGCACTCGGGGGGGACAGGGGAGCGAGCAGTACTTC. This translates into CASTRGGQGSEQYF.

This clone was detected once. This rearrangement joins TRBV5-1 to TRBJ2-1; D is undetermined. The V gene lost 5 bases and the J gene lost 3 bases, with 9 bases spanning the gap. Germline V gives CDR1 SGHRS, CDR2 YFSETQ. The CDR3 spans 13 residues. The CDR3 spells CASSTDFYNEQFF. CDR3 bases: TGCGCCAGCAGTACGGATTTCTACAATGAGCAGTTCTTC.

This clone has more than one count but fewer than ten. The chain links TRBV7-2 to TRBJ1-5; the D is unclear. Trimming cost V 1 base and J 7 bases, with 8 bases left between them. The CDR3 covers 13 residues. The germline V gene has CDR1 SGHTA and CDR2 FQGNSA. The CDR3 loop is CASSLGREQPQHF. The CDR3 bases are TGTGCCAGCAGCTTAGGAAGGGAACAGCCCCAGCATTTT.

In its sample, this clone was seen once. The chain links TRBV6-5 to TRBJ2-1; perhaps TRBD1 as D (6 bases). The CDR3 has 16 amino acids. Between the trimmed V and J ends, which lost 2 bases and 7 bases, there was a span of 18 bases. CDR1 is MNHEY, CDR2 SVGAGI, per germline. The CDR3 loop is CASSYTLNRAGNEQFF. The CDR3, as DNA: TGTGCCAGCAGTTACACCCTAAACAGGGCTGGGAATGAGCAGTTCTTC.

The J gene is TRBJ1-2, the V gene TRBV4-3; D not certain. Trimming left V 4 bases short and J 4 bases short, with 19 bases between. Germline V gene data show CDR1 as LGHNA and CDR2 as YSLEER. The CDR3 spans 16 residues. CDR3 sequence: CASSPESHGGGYGYTF. CDR3 nucleotides: TGCGCCAGCAGCCCAGAGAGCCATGGAGGAGGCTATGGCTACACCTTC.

The gene calls are TRBV7-9 and TRBJ1-4; TRBD1 is a possible D gene (5 bases). V lost 5 bases to trimming and J lost 8 bases, with 21 bases between them. The CDR3 is made up of 16 amino acids. Per the germline V gene, CDR1 is SEHNR and CDR2 is FQNEAQ (reference sequence). The CDR3 DNA follows: TGTGCCAGCAGCCCTTCCTGGGGACCCTCGATGGAAAAACTGTTTTTT. This codes for CASSPSWGPSMEKLFF.

The chain combines TRBV7-6 with TRBJ2-7; D tentatively fits TRBD1 or TRBD2 (7 bases each). The CDR3 spans 17 residues. The germline V gene has CDR1 SGHVS and CDR2 FNYEAQ. The V and J ends lost 3 bases and 7 bases respectively, with 25 bases between them. CDR3 in amino acids: CASSFAVGTAAGGEQYF. The CDR3 nucleotides read TGTGCCAGCAGCTTCGCAGTTGGGACAGCCGCCGGGGGGGAGCAGTACTTC.

This chain joins TRBV10-1 and TRBJ2-7, with D unresolved. This CDR3 spans 13 amino acids. Trimming pared 3 bases from V and 0 bases from J, leaving 6 bases between. The germline V gene has CDR1 WNHNN and CDR2 SYGVQD (reference sequence). The CDR3 is CASSEGGSYEQYF. The CDR3 nucleotides are TGCGCCAGCAGTGAAGGTGGCTCCTACGAGCAGTACTTC.

The rearrangement links TRBV5-6 to TRBJ1-5; D is uncertain. The V and J ends lost 0 bases and 4 bases respectively, with 14 bases between them. Germline V gene data show CDR1 as SGHDT and CDR2 as YYEEEE. This CDR3 has 16 residues. This CDR3 is CASSLGTDSRNQPQHF. The DNA for the CDR3 is TGTGCCAGCAGCTTGGGTACGGATTCCAGAAATCAGCCCCAGCATTTT.

This clone was recorded only once. This rearrangement joins TRBV27 to TRBJ2-7, with D tentatively TRBD1 or TRBD2 (6 bases each). Per germline, CDR1 MNHEY and CDR2 SMNVEV (reference sequence). V was trimmed by 4 bases and J by 2 bases, leaving 9 bases between them. The CDR3 has 13 amino acids. The CDR3 bases are TGTGCCAGCAGTTCCCGGGGGCCCTACGAGCAGTACTTC. Amino acid sequence: CASSSRGPYEQYF.

The CDR3 sequence is CAWSWTTYEQYF. In DNA form, the CDR3 reads TGTGCCTGGAGTTGGACCACCTACGAGCAGTACTTC. This chain connects TRBV30 to TRBJ2-7; D unresolved. The germline V gene has CDR1 GTSNPN and CDR2 SVGIG (reference sequence). V lost 2 bases, J lost 2 bases, and 7 bases lay in between. This CDR3 contains 12 residues.

V and J are TRBV29-1 and TRBJ1-5; possible D gene TRBD1, 5 bases. This CDR3 has 12 residues. V lost 4 bases, J lost 1 base, and 5 bases lay in between. Germline CDR1 reads SQVTM; CDR2 reads ANQGSEA. CDR3 coding DNA: TGCAGCGTTGGGGGGAGCAATCAGCCCCAGCATTTT. Translation: CSVGGSNQPQHF.

The CDR3 DNA sequence: TGTGCCAGCAGCCTCCCGACAGGGAACTACGAGCAGTACTTC. It yields the protein CASSLPTGNYEQYF. J is TRBJ2-7 and V is TRBV2; 7 bases align to TRBD1. The CDR3 runs 14 residues. V dropped 6 bases and J dropped 3; count of bases not matched to a gene: 8. The germline V gene encodes CDR1 SNHLY and CDR2 FYNNEI.

The chain employs TRBV7-9 and TRBJ2-2; D possibly matches TRBD1 or TRBD2 (5 bases each). This CDR3 has 15 amino acids. V was trimmed by 4 bases and J by 5 bases, leaving 14 bases between them. Germline V lookup: CDR1 SEHNR, CDR2 FQNEAQ (reference sequence). DNA for the CDR3: TGTGCCAGCAGCTCGGGACCGTTAGGAACCGGGGAGCTGTTTTTT. Translation: CASSSGPLGTGELFF.

The table lists this clone with a few counts. The chain carries TRBV12-5 and TRBJ2-1; D gene uncertain. The CDR3 contains 11 residues. CDR1 and CDR2 from the germline V gene are LGHNT and FRNRAP. The V and J ends lost 7 bases and 8 bases respectively, with 9 bases between them. CDR3: CASARWDEQFF. The CDR3 DNA sequence: TGTGCTAGTGCCCGGTGGGATGAGCAGTTCTTC. The full variable domain, with the rest looked up from reference TRBV12-5 and TRBJ2-1, is DARVTQTPRHKVTEMGQEVTMRCQPILGHNTVFWYRQTMMQGLELLAYFRNRAPLDDSGMPKDRFSAEMPDATLATLKIQPSEPRDSAVYFCASARWDEQFFGPGTRLTVL.

The genes are TRBV13 and TRBJ1-4, with D tentatively TRBD1 (6 bases). Germline CDR1 reads PRHDT; CDR2 reads FYEKMQ (reference sequence). CDR3 length: 14 amino acids. V lost 7 bases to trimming and J lost 8 bases, with 17 bases between them. CDR3 in amino acids: CASTPPGAPEKLFF. The CDR3 nucleotides read TGTGCCAGCACCCCTCCGGGGGCTCCAGAAAAACTGTTTTTT.

This chain connects TRBV19 to TRBJ1-2, with TRBD1 identical over 8 bases. Germline V gives CDR1 LNHDA, CDR2 SQIVND (reference sequence). Losses at the gene ends were 2 bases for V and 3 bases for J; bases not matched to a gene: 8. The CDR3 sequence is 16 residues long. DNA for the CDR3: TGTGCCAGTAGTATAATTGGGCAGGGGGCATACTATGGCTACACCTTC. It translates to CASSIIGQGAYYGYTF.

The chain joins TRBV18 to TRBJ1-1; no clear D gene. V shed 1 base and J shed 1 base, with 13 bases lying between them. This CDR3 is 16 amino acids long. CDR1 is KGHSH and CDR2 is LQKENI in the germline V gene. As DNA, the CDR3 is TGTGCCAGCTCACCACAGCCCCAGTGGACGAACACTGAAGCTTTCTTT. The encoded protein is CASSPQPQWTNTEAFF.

The chain employs TRBV3-1 (or the pseudogene TRBV3-2) and TRBJ1-5; maybe TRBD1 (6 bases). Trimming stripped 3 bases from V and 7 bases from J, with 13 bases between. This CDR3 spans 14 amino acids. Germline V lookup: CDR1 LGHDT, CDR2 YNNKEL (reference sequence). The CDR3 sequence: CASSQIGGRQPQHF. In DNA, the CDR3 is TGTGCCAGCAGCCAGATCGGGGGCCGGCAGCCCCAGCATTTT.

The CDR3 coding sequence is TGTGCCAGCAGTTACTTTACAGGGTTATCACCCCTCCACTTT. Translated: CASSYFTGLSPLHF. The chain combines TRBV6-2 or TRBV6-3 with TRBJ1-6, with TRBD1 as a possible D gene (6 bases). V was shortened by 1 base and J by 10 bases, with 11 bases between the two germline ends. The CDR3 runs 14 residues. Germline V gene lookup returns CDR1 MNHEY and CDR2 SVGEGT.

The rearrangement uses TRBV12-3 or TRBV12-4 and TRBJ1-4, with D perhaps matching TRBD1 (5 bases). The CDR3 consists of 13 residues. Trimming removed 6 bases from V and 7 bases from J, with 12 bases in between. The CDR3 coding sequence is TGTGCCAGCAGCCCCGGGAGGGGTGAAAAACTGTTTTTT. This translates into CASSPGRGEKLFF.